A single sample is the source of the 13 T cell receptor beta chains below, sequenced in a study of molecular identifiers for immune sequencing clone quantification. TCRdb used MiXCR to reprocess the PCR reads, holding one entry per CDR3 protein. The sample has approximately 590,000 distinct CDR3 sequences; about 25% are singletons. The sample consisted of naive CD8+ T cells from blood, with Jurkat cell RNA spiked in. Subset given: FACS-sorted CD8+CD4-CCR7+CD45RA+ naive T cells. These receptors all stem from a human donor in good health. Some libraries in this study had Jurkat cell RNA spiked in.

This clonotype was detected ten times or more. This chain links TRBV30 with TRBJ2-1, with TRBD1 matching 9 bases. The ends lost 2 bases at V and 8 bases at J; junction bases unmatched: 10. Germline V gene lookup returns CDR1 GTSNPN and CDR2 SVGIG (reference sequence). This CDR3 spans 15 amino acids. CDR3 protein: CAWSLEWGQGYEQFF. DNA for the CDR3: TGTGCCTGGAGTCTCGAATGGGGACAGGGTTATGAGCAGTTCTTC.

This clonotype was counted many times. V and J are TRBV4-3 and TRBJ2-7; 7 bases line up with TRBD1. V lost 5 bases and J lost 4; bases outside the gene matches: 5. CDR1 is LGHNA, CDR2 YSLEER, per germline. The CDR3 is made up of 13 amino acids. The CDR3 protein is CASSEGAGYEQYF. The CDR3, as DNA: TGCGCCAGCAGCGAGGGGGCAGGGTACGAGCAGTACTTC.

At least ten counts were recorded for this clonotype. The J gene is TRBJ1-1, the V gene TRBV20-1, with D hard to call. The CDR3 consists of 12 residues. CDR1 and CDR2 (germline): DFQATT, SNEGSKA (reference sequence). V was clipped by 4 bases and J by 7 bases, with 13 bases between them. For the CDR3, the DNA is TGCAGTGCTAACCGGGCCCTCTATGAAGCTTTCTTT. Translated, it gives CSANRALYEAFF.

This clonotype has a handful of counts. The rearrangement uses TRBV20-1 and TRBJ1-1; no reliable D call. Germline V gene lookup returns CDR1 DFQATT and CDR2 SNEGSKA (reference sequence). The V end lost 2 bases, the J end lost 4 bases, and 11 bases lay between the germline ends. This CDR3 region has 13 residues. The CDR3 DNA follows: TGCAGTGCTAGACTTATCGGCGGCACTGAAGCTTTCTTT. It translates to CSARLIGGTEAFF.

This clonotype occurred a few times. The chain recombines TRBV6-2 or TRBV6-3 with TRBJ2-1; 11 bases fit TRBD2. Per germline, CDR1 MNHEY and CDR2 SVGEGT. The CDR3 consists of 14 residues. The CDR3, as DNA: TGTGCTGCTAGCGGGGGGTGGTCCTACAATGAGCAGTTCTTC. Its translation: CAASGGWSYNEQFF.

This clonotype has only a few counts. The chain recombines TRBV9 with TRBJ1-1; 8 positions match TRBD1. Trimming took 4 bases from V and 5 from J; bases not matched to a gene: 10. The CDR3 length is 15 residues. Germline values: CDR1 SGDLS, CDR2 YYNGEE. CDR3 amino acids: CASSPGTGWDTEAFF. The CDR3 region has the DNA TGTGCCAGCAGCCCGGGGACAGGATGGGATACTGAAGCTTTCTTT.

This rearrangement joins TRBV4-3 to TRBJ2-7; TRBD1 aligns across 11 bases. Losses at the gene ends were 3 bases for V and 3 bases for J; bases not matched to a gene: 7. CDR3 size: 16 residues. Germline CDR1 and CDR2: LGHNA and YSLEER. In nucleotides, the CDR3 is TGCGCCAGCAGCCATTCTTGGACAGGGGGCTTCTACGAGCAGTACTTC. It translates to CASSHSWTGGFYEQYF.

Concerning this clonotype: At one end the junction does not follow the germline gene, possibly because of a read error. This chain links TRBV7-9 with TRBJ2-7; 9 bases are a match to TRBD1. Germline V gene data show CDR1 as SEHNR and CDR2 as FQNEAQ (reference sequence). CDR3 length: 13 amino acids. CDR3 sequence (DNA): TGTGCCAGCAGCAGGGGGACAGGGATTGAGCCGTACTTC. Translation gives CASSRGTGIEPYF.

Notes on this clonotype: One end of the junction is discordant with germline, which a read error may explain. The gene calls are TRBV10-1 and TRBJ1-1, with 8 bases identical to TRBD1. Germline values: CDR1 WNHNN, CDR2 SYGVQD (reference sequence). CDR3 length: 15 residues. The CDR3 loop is CASSESTGGNPEAFF. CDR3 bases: TGCGCCAGCAGTGAGTCCACAGGGGGGAACCCTGAAGCTTTCTTT.

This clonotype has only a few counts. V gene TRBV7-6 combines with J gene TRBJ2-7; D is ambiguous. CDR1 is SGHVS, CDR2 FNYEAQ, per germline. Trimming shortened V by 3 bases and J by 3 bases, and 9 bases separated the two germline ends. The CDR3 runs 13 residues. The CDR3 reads CASSFSTNYEQYF. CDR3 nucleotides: TGTGCCAGCAGCTTTTCGACCAACTACGAGCAGTACTTC.

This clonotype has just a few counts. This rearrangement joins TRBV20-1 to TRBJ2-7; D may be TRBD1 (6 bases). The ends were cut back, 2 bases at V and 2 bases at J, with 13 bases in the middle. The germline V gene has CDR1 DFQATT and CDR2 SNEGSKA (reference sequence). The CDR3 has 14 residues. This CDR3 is CSARSDSNPYEQYF. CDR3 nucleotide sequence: TGCAGTGCTAGATCGGACAGCAACCCCTACGAGCAGTACTTC.

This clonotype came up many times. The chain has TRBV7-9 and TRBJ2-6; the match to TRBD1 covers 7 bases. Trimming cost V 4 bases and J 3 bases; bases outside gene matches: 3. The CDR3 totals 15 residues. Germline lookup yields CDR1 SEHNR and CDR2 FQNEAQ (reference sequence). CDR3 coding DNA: TGTGCCAGCAGCTCCACAGGGGATGGGGCCAACGTCCTGACTTTC. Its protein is CASSSTGDGANVLTF. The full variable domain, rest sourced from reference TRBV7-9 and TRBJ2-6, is DTGVSQNPRHKITKRGQNVTFRCDPISEHNRLYWYRQTLGQGPEFLTYFQNEAQLEKSRLLSDRFSAERPKGSFSTLEIQRTEQGDSAMYLCASSSTGDGANVLTFGAGSRLTVL.

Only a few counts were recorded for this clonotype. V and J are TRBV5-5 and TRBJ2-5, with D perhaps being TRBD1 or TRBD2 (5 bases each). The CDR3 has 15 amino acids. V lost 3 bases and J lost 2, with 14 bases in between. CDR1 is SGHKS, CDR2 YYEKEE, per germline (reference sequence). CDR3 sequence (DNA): TGTGCCAGCAGCTCATGGGACCTTAGGCAAGAGACCCAGTACTTC. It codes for CASSSWDLRQETQYF.